The 8 T cell receptor beta chains below all came from one sample that was sequenced in a study of blood T cell repertoires in COVID-19. Generated by immunoSEQ multiplex PCR, the TCRdb table keeps only in-frame clones and is missing some. The repertoire holds approximately 60,000 clones, more than 75% seen once, with 5.5% to 8.5% in the top ten. Sequencing was performed on peripheral blood. The receptors derive from a man aged 55 to 70 with active or convalescent COVID-19.

This chain connects TRBV14 to TRBJ1-5, with D unresolved. CDR3 length equals 12 residues. Trimming removed 2 bases from V and 4 bases from J, with 3 bases in between. Germline V gene data show CDR1 as SGHDN and CDR2 as FVKESK. The CDR3 reads CASSQPNQPQHF. DNA of the CDR3: TGTGCCAGCAGCCAACCTAATCAGCCCCAGCATTTT.

The rearrangement joins TRBV27 to TRBJ1-5; 10 bases align to TRBD1. V lost 5 bases and J lost 3; bases outside the gene matches: 4. Germline V gives CDR1 MNHEY, CDR2 SMNVEV (reference sequence). This CDR3 has 15 residues. The CDR3 DNA reads TGTGCCAGCAGTCGGACAGGGGGAGACAATCAGCCCCAGCATTTT. Translation gives CASSRTGGDNQPQHF.

The V call is TRBV10-3, the J call TRBJ1-3; 7 bases agree with TRBD1. After removal of 6 bases from V and 0 bases from J, the junction contained 8 bases not matched to a gene. This CDR3 has 16 residues. Germline-derived CDR1 and CDR2 are ENHRY and SYGVKD. CDR3 sequence: CAIRDDREFSGNTIYF. The CDR3 nucleotides read TGTGCCATCAGAGACGACAGGGAATTCTCTGGAAACACCATATATTTT.

This sequence joins TRBV27 and TRBJ1-2, with 9 bases that match TRBD1. The CDR3 has 15 residues. The J segment lost 1 base and the V segment lost 6 bases, leaving 6 bases of the junction unmatched. In germline, CDR1 is MNHEY, CDR2 SMNVEV (reference sequence). The CDR3 spells CASSHRTGVNYGYTF. The CDR3 coding sequence is TGTGCCAGCAGCCACCGGACAGGGGTTAACTATGGCTACACCTTC.

V usage is TRBV4-1 and J usage is TRBJ1-4, with a weak D call TRBD1 (6 bases). The CDR3 spans 16 residues. The germline CDR1 and CDR2 sequences are MGHRA and YSYEKL. V lost 1 base and J 0 bases, leaving 9 bases between the germline ends. The CDR3 loop reads CASSQVYRATNEKLFF. In DNA form, the CDR3 reads TGCGCCAGCAGCCAAGTCTACAGGGCAACTAATGAAAAACTGTTTTTT.

The rearrangement links TRBV7-8 to TRBJ1-6, with D hard to call. Trimming removed 5 bases at V and 4 bases at J, with 18 bases between. Germline CDR1 reads SGHVS; CDR2 reads FQNEAQ. CDR3 length: 17 amino acids. In DNA form, the CDR3 reads TGTGCCAGCAGCCTAATCTCTAGGACGGGATATAATTCACCCCTCCACTTT. Residues: CASSLISRTGYNSPLHF.

J is TRBJ1-6 and V is TRBV2; D may be TRBD1 (6 bases). This CDR3 spans 15 amino acids. Germline values: CDR1 SNHLY, CDR2 FYNNEI. V was clipped by 6 bases and J by 6 bases, with 15 bases between them. DNA for the CDR3: TGTGCCAGCAGAAGGCCCGTAGGGGGTAATTCACCCCTCCACTTT. Translation: CASRRPVGGNSPLHF. Full variable domain (remainder filled in from reference TRBV2 and TRBJ1-6): EPEVTQTPSHQVTQMGQEVILRCVPISNHLYFYWYRQILGQKVEFLVSFYNNEISEKSEIFDDQFSVERPDGSNFTLKIRSTKLEDSAMYFCASRRPVGGNSPLHFGNGTRLTVT.

The chain uses TRBV2 and TRBJ1-1; weak D call: TRBD1 (6 bases). This CDR3 region has 15 residues. The V and J ends lost 4 bases and 2 bases respectively, with 14 bases between them. Germline values: CDR1 SNHLY, CDR2 FYNNEI. CDR3 DNA sequence: TGTGCCAGCAGTGCACCGGGACATTCCAACACTGAAGCTTTCTTT. The encoded protein is CASSAPGHSNTEAFF.